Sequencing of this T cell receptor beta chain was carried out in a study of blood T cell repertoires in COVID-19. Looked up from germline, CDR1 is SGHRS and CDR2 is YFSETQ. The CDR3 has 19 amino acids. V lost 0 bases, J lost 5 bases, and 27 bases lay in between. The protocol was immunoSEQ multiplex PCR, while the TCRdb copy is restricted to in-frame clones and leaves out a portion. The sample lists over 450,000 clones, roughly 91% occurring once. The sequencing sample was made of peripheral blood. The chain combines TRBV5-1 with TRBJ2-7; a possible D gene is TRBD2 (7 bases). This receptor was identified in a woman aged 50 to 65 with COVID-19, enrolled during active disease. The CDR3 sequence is CASSLDLGGRVGSGDEQYF. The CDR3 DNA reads TGCGCCAGCAGCTTGGATCTCGGGGGGCGAGTGGGTAGTGGTGACGAGCAGTACTTC.